These T cell receptor beta chains were read from a single sample in a study of T cell responses to AZD1222 COVID-19 vaccine. The repertoire was sequenced with immunoSEQ multiplex PCR; TCRdb's copy has only in-frame clones and lacks some. This repertoire shows 55,000 to 70,000 clones, 65% to 80% found once; its top ten account for 9.5% to 13%. This sample comprised peripheral blood, obtained on day 0 of AZD1222 vaccination. The source is an adult in good health. The CDR3 runs from the conserved cysteine through the conserved F or W. A D gene is named only where the DNA matches it firmly. For some rows the clone size is stated as once, few or many, or as a class when expanded; others skip it.

>-|-|TRBJ2-5|TRBV7-2
TGTGCCAGCAGCTTAGCCGGGGCAGGGGTACAAGAGACCCAGTACTTC
CASSLAGAGVQETQYF
>-|-|TRBJ2-7|TRBV5-5
TGTGCCAGCAGCTTGGCTGGGGTTAGCAGCTACGAGCAGTACTTC
CASSLAGVSSYEQYF
>TRBD2|once|TRBJ2-3|TRBV9
TGTGCCAGCAGCGTAGGGGGGGGAGATACGCAGTATTTT
CASSVGGGDTQYF
>-|-|TRBJ1-1|TRBV12-3/TRBV12-4
TGTGCCAGCATGAACAGCATGAACACTGAAGCTTTCTTT
CASMNSMNTEAFF
>-|-|TRBJ2-5|TRBV5-1
TGCGCCAGCAGCTTGGCCCGTCGGCAAGAGACCCAGTACTTC
CASSLARRQETQYF
>TRBD1|-|TRBJ2-7|TRBV10-2
TGCGCCAGCAGTGGCGACAGGGTTTTGAGCGAGCAGTACTTC
CASSGDRVLSEQYF
>-|-|TRBJ1-2|TRBV29-1
TGCAGCGTTGATCGAGTGGGGGATGGCTACACCTTC
CSVDRVGDGYTF
>TRBD2|-|TRBJ2-3|TRBV11-1
TGTGCCAGCAGCTTAACTAGCGGGGGGATAGATACGCAGTATTTT
CASSLTSGGIDTQYF
>-|-|TRBJ1-1|TRBV3-1/TRBV3-2
TGTGCCAGCAGCCTCGGGACGGAGAACACTGAAGCTTTCTTT
CASSLGTENTEAFF
>-|-|TRBJ2-5|TRBV7-6
TGTGCCAGCAGCTTAGAAGCTGCGTTTTCCCATGAGACCCAGTACTTC
CASSLEAAFSHETQYF
>-|-|TRBJ1-1|TRBV6-4
TGTGCCAGCAGCCTCGGGGGAGGGGGAAACACTGAAGCTTTCTTT
CASSLGGGGNTEAFF
>-|-|TRBJ1-6|TRBV28
TGTGCCAGCGGGGAGTCCTATAATTCACCCCTCCACTTT
CASGESYNSPLHF
>-|-|TRBJ2-2|TRBV7-3
TGTGCCAGCAGCTTAACGACGTCCGGGGAGCTGTTTTTT
CASSLTTSGELFF